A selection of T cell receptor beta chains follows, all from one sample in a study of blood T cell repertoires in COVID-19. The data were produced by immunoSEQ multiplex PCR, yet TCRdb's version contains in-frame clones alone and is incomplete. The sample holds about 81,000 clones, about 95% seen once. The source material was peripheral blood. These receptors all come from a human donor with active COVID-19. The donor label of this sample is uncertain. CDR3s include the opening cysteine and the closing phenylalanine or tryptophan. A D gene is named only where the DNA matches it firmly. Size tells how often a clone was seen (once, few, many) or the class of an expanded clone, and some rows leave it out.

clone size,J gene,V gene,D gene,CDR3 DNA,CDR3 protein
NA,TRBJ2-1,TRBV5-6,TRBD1,TGTGCCAGCAGCTTTCAGGGGGCCCTGTCCTACAATGAGCAGTTCTTC,CASSFQGALSYNEQFF
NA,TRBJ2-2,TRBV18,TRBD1,TGTGCCAGCTCACCGGGGACAGGCGCGAACACCGGGGAGCTGTTTTTT,CASSPGTGANTGELFF
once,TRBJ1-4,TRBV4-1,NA,TGCGCCAGCAGCCAAGGGGAGGGCTTAAGGGAAAAACTGTTTTTT,CASSQGEGLREKLFF
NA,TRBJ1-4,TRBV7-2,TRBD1,TGTGCCAGCAGCTCGGTTGGACAGGGTCGAAAACTGTTTTTT,CASSSVGQGRKLFF
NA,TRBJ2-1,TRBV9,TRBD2,TGTGCCAGCAGCGTAGCTAGCGGGAGTCGGACCGGTGAGCAGTTCTTC,CASSVASGSRTGEQFF
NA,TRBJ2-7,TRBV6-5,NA,TGTGCCAGCTTTTCGGGACACAGCTCCTACGAGCAGTACTTC,CASFSGHSSYEQYF
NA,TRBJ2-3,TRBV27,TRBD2,TGTGCCAGCAGTTCCCCGATAGCGGGACGATACACAGATACGCAGTATTTT,CASSSPIAGRYTDTQYF
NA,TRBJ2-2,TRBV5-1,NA,TGCGCCAGCAGCAAGGGGGGGCGCGTTTATTCTAACACCGGGGAGCTGTTTTTT,CASSKGGRVYSNTGELFF
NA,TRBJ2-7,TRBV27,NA,TGTGCCAGCAGTTTATCAAACAAGAACGAGCAGTACTTC,CASSLSNKNEQYF
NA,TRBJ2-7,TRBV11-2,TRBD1,TGTGCCAGCAGCTTAGATCAGGGACAGGGCCAGAGGGAGCAGTACTTC,CASSLDQGQGQREQYF
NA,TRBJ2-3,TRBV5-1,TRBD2,TGCGCCAGCAGTCCCGGGGGGAACACAGATACGCAGTATTTT,CASSPGGNTDTQYF
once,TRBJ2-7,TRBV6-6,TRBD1,TGTGCCAGCAGCCTTACGGAACCGGGACAGGGCTACGAGCAGTACTTC,CASSLTEPGQGYEQYF
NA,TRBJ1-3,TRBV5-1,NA,TGCGCCAGCAGCCCATTATCAGGGATTGGAAACACCATATATTTT,CASSPLSGIGNTIYF
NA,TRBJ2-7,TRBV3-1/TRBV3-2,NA,TGTGCCAGCAGCCCCGGCGAGCAGTACTTC,CASSPGEQYF
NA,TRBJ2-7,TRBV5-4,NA,TGTGCCAGCAGCCCGACCAGGGACACCCACTACGAGCAGTACTTC,CASSPTRDTHYEQYF
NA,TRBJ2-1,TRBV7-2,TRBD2,TGTGCCAGCGCTAATTACCGCGGGAGGGCGAGGAATGAGCAGTTCTTC,CASANYRGRARNEQFF
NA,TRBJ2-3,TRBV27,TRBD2,TGTGCCAGCAGTTTATCAAGGGGAAGCGGGAGGGCCCGGAGTCATACAGATACGCAGTATTTT,CASSLSRGSGRARSHTDTQYF
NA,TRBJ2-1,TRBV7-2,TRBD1,TGTGCCAGCAGCCTCGGGACAGACAATGAGCAGTTCTTC,CASSLGTDNEQFF
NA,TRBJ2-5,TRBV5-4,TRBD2,TGTGCCAGCAGCTTGGGTGGACTAGCGGGAGACCAAGAGACCCAGTACTTC,CASSLGGLAGDQETQYF
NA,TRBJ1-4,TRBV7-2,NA,TGTGCCAGCAGCCAGGAGGGTCGGTTCGAAAAACTGTTTTTT,CASSQEGRFEKLFF
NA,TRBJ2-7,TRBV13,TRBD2,TGTGCCAGCAGCTCACGGACTAGCGGGACCCTCCGCTACGAGCAGTACTTC,CASSSRTSGTLRYEQYF
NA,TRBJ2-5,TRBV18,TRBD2,TGTGCCAGCTCACCTCGACTAGCGGCAGGAGAGACCCAGTACTTC,CASSPRLAAGETQYF
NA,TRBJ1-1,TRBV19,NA,TGTGCCAGTAGTATGTTACAGGGCGGTGAAGCTTTCTTT,CASSMLQGGEAFF
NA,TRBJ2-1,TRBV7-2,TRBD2,TGTGCCAGCAGCTTCAGGATCGCGGGGGGCGCTAATGAGCAGTTCTTC,CASSFRIAGGANEQFF
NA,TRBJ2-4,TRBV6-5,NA,TGTGCCAGCAGTTACGTCGGAGTCGGCAGTAAAAACATTCAGTACTTC,CASSYVGVGSKNIQYF
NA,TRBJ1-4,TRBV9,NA,TGTGCCAGCAGCGCCCTGGGGCGAGAAACTAATGAAAAACTGTTTTTT,CASSALGRETNEKLFF
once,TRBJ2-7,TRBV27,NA,TGTGCCAGCAGTTTAGGAGCCGAGCAGTACTTC,CASSLGAEQYF
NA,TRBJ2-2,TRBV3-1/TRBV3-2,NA,TGTGCCAGCAGCCAAGAACAGGGCAGAGGGACCGGGGAGCTGTTTTTT,CASSQEQGRGTGELFF
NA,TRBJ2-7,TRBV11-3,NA,TGTGCCAGCAGCTTAGTTCGGGGTGCCGAGCAGTACTTC,CASSLVRGAEQYF
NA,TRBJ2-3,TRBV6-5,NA,TGTGCCAGCAGTCGACAGGCCCTAGGGGCAGATACGCAGTATTTT,CASSRQALGADTQYF
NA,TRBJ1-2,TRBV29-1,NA,TGCAGCGTTGTAGGGGTCGCCTATGGCTACACCTTC,CSVVGVAYGYTF
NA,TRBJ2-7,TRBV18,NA,TGTGCCAGCTCGCCTCAGGGGCCCCCCTACGAGCAGTACTTC,CASSPQGPPYEQYF
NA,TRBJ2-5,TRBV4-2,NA,TGTGCCAGCAGCCGAAACCCGGCGGGCAGCTCACAAGAGACCCAGTACTTC,CASSRNPAGSSQETQYF
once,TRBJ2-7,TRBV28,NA,TGTGCCAGCAGTTCCCCCAGATACGAGCAGTACTTC,CASSSPRYEQYF
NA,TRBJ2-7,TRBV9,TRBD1,TGTGCCAGCAGCTCCGGGACAGGGGTTATTTACGAGCAGTACTTC,CASSSGTGVIYEQYF
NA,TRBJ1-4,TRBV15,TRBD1,TGTGCCACCAGCAGAGGGAGGGGGCGCGGTGAAAAACTGTTTTTT,CATSRGRGRGEKLFF